Below are 31 T cell receptor beta chains sequenced from a single sample in a study of vaccination and CD4 T cells after COVID-19. Their antigens remain unidentified. An Oncomine TCR Beta short-read assay was used to sequence the DNA from cultured CD4+ T cells. TCRdb ran MiXCR on the PCR reads and lists one entry per CDR3 protein. Of approximately 21,000 distinct CDR3 sequences listed, about 56% are singletons. Treatment in this sample: approximately 10-day PBMC culture with coronavirus spike peptide pools or control peptides (ViraFEST assay). Sequenced: CD4+ T cells from blood, cultured in vitro. The receptors were gathered from a human donor who had recovered from COVID-19.

The V gene is TRBV5-1, the J gene TRBJ2-7; TRBD2 matches at 9 bases. V trimming: 4 bases; J trimming: 2 bases; junction bases outside the gene matches: 10. CDR1 and CDR2 (germline): SGHRS, YFSETQ. This CDR3 is built from 16 residues. The CDR3 bases are TGCGCCAGCAGCGCACTAGCGGGTGGCGCGCCCTACGAGCAGTACTTC. This translates into CASSALAGGAPYEQYF. Supplemented by reference TRBV5-1 and TRBJ2-7, the full variable domain reads KAGVTQTPRYLIKTRGQQVTLSCSPISGHRSVSWYQQTPGQGLQFLFEYFSETQRNKGNFPGRFSGRQFSNSRSEMNVSTLELGDSALYLCASSALAGGAPYEQYFGPGTRLTVT.

The V gene is TRBV11-2, the J gene TRBJ2-7; TRBD1 or TRBD2 may be the D gene (7 bases each). CDR3 length equals 16 residues. V lost 2 bases and J lost 2, with 16 bases in between. CDR1 is SGHAT and CDR2 is FQNNGV in the germline V gene. CDR3 loop: CASSLHGRGTAYEQYF. The CDR3 DNA reads TGTGCCAGCAGCTTACATGGGCGGGGGACAGCCTACGAGCAGTACTTC.

This sequence joins TRBV20-1 and TRBJ1-1; D remains ambiguous. The CDR3 extends over 15 amino acids. V was trimmed by 3 bases and J by 1 base, leaving 15 bases between them. Germline V gene sequence: CDR1 DFQATT, CDR2 SNEGSKA (reference sequence). The CDR3 DNA reads TGCAGTGCTAGGCCCCCCTCGCGCCAGAACACTGAAGCTTTCTTT. This gives the protein CSARPPSRQNTEAFF.

The CDR3 nucleotides are TGTGCCAGCAGTAGTAGGGACTCCTATAATTCACCCCTCCACTTT. Its translation is CASSSRDSYNSPLHF. The chain couples TRBV27 to TRBJ1-6; D gene uncertain. The V and J ends lost 5 bases and 0 bases respectively, with 8 bases between them. The germline V gene encodes CDR1 MNHEY and CDR2 SMNVEV (reference sequence). There are 15 residues in the CDR3.

A single count supports this clonotype. The J gene is TRBJ2-7, the V gene TRBV27; a weak D match, TRBD2 (6 bases). The CDR3 runs 15 residues. V shed 6 bases and J shed 2 bases, with 17 bases lying between them. Germline V gives CDR1 MNHEY, CDR2 SMNVEV (reference sequence). The CDR3 loop is CASSRAGPRAYEQYF. CDR3 coding DNA: TGTGCCAGCAGCAGGGCGGGGCCCCGAGCCTACGAGCAGTACTTC.

The V call is TRBV7-2, the J call TRBJ2-3; the D gene is possibly TRBD2 (6 bases). The V gene's germline CDR1 is SGHTA and CDR2 FQGNSA. The CDR3 is 17 amino acids. The ends were cut back, 0 bases at V and 0 bases at J, with 13 bases in the middle. The DNA of the CDR3 is TGTGCCAGCAGCTTAGCAACTTTCGGGGGAAGCACAGATACGCAGTATTTT. Its protein product is CASSLATFGGSTDTQYF.

The rearrangement joins TRBV5-1 to TRBJ2-7; 10 bases fit TRBD1. CDR1 is SGHRS and CDR2 is YFSETQ in the germline V gene. The CDR3 has 14 residues. The ends lost 5 bases at V and 1 base at J; junction bases unmatched: 3. The CDR3 DNA is TGCGCCAGCAGGGGACAGGGGAGTTCCTACGAGCAGTACTTC. The encoded protein is CASRGQGSSYEQYF.

V usage is TRBV27 and J usage is TRBJ2-3; 11 positions match TRBD2. CDR1 is MNHEY, CDR2 SMNVEV, per germline (reference sequence). J gave up 7 bases and V 6 bases, and 3 bases lay outside the gene matches. The CDR3 length is 13 residues. For the CDR3, the DNA is TGTGCCAGCAGCCTAGCGGGGGGCCATACGCAGTATTTT. It yields the protein CASSLAGGHTQYF.

This chain links TRBV2 with TRBJ2-5; 8 nucleotides line up with TRBD1. Per germline, CDR1 SNHLY and CDR2 FYNNEI. The CDR3 is made up of 15 amino acids. Trimming at V came to 6 bases and at J to 2 bases, leaving 8 bases not matched to a gene. The CDR3 spells CASSGQGNLQETQYF. CDR3 sequence (DNA): TGTGCCAGCAGCGGACAGGGTAACCTACAAGAGACCCAGTACTTC.

V and J are TRBV20-1 and TRBJ1-2; D remains unclear. This CDR3 contains 12 residues. CDR1 is DFQATT, CDR2 SNEGSKA, per germline (reference sequence). Between the trimmed V and J ends, which lost 4 bases and 4 bases, there was a span of 10 bases. Here the CDR3 reads CSATQDPYGYTF. CDR3 DNA sequence: TGCAGTGCTACCCAGGACCCCTATGGCTACACCTTC.

This rearrangement joins TRBV6-1 to TRBJ2-7; D is perhaps TRBD1 (5 bases). Germline CDR1 and CDR2: MNHNS and SASEGT. V was cut by 2 bases and J by 0 bases, with 8 bases left in between. The CDR3 length is 14 residues. The CDR3 DNA is TGTGCCAGCAGTGAAACAAGGGGCTCCTACGAGCAGTACTTC. Amino acids: CASSETRGSYEQYF.

The chain combines TRBV24-1 with TRBJ2-1; 13 bases are a match to TRBD2. CDR3 size: 17 residues. Germline values: CDR1 KGHDR, CDR2 SFDVKD. J was trimmed by 7 bases and V by 1 base; bases with no gene match: 6. The CDR3 protein is CATSDFGTSGTRNEQFF. The CDR3 region has the DNA TGTGCCACCAGTGATTTTGGGACTAGCGGGACCCGAAATGAGCAGTTCTTC.

The V and J genes are TRBV7-2 and TRBJ2-5, with D possibly TRBD2 on 5 matching bases. Trimming cost V 5 bases and J 5 bases, with 18 bases left between them. This CDR3 has 15 residues. CDR1 is SGHTA and CDR2 is FQGNSA in the germline V gene. The CDR3 spells CASSAPPKGGETQYF. The CDR3 bases are TGTGCCAGCAGCGCACCACCTAAGGGCGGGGAGACCCAGTACTTC.

The V and J genes are TRBV7-9 and TRBJ2-1; 11 nucleotides align to TRBD2. There are 16 residues in the CDR3. Germline CDR1 SEHNR, CDR2 FQNEAQ (reference sequence). With V trimmed by 5 bases and J by 1 base, 4 bases remained unmatched. CDR3 protein: CASSPGLAASYNEQFF. CDR3 coding DNA: TGTGCCAGCAGCCCGGGACTAGCGGCTTCCTACAATGAGCAGTTCTTC.

The gene calls are TRBV12-3 or TRBV12-4 and TRBJ1-2; TRBD1 is a possible D gene (5 bases). Trimming pared 5 bases from V and 5 bases from J, leaving 12 bases between. The CDR3 extends over 13 amino acids. The CDR3 loop reads CASSGRGSYGYTF. CDR3 sequence (DNA): TGTGCCAGCAGTGGGCGGGGGTCGTATGGCTACACCTTC.

The V and J genes are TRBV5-8 and TRBJ2-3; a possible D gene is TRBD1 (7 bases). The CDR3 spans 15 residues. Germline-derived CDR1 and CDR2 are SGHTS and YDEGEE. Deletions cut 0 bases from V and 1 base from J, with 9 bases between. The CDR3 region is CASSLVRGGTDTQYF. The CDR3, as DNA: TGTGCCAGCAGCTTGGTCAGGGGGGGCACAGATACGCAGTATTTT.

In its sample, this clonotype was seen a few times. At one boundary the junction diverges from the germline segment, which might be a read error. The J gene is TRBJ1-2, the V gene TRBV7-9, with 8 bases that match TRBD1. CDR1 and CDR2 from the germline V gene are SEHNR and FQNEAQ (reference sequence). The CDR3 extends over 13 amino acids. CDR3 loop: CASTLLTGDGYTF. In DNA form, the CDR3 reads TGTGCCAGCACCTTATTGACAGGGGATGGCTACACCTTC. Full variable domain (rest looked up from reference TRBV7-9 and TRBJ1-2): DTGVSQNPRHKITKRGQNVTFRCDPISEHNRLYWYRQTLGQGPEFLTYFQNEAQLEKSRLLSDRFSAERPKGSFSTLEIQRTEQGDSAMYLCASTLLTGDGYTFGSGTRLTVV.

This chain uses TRBV2 with TRBJ1-2, with D perhaps matching TRBD1 (5 bases). The CDR3 totals 13 residues. V was pared by 6 bases and J by 5 bases, with 13 bases between. Germline loops: CDR1 SNHLY, CDR2 FYNNEI. Written as DNA, the CDR3 is TGTGCCAGCAGGGAGACAGAGACTTATGGCTACACCTTC. Amino acid sequence: CASRETETYGYTF.

A few counts support this clonotype. The chain carries TRBV6-1 and TRBJ2-5; the match to TRBD2 covers 12 bases. V was pared by 6 bases and J by 4 bases, with 9 bases of the junction left unmatched. The CDR3 runs to 16 residues. Looked up from germline, CDR1 is MNHNS and CDR2 is SASEGT. Here the CDR3 DNA reads TGTGCCAGCAGAACTCTAGCGGGGGGGCCAACAGAGACCCAGTACTTC. Encoded protein: CASRTLAGGPTETQYF.

The chain has TRBV7-9 and TRBJ1-6, with TRBD1 identical over 7 bases. The CDR3 runs to 14 residues. Germline trimming cut 6 bases from V and 5 bases from J; bases unmatched to any gene: 4. Germline V CDR1 and CDR2: SEHNR, FQNEAQ (reference sequence). The CDR3 bases are TGTGCCAGCAGGGGTGGGACAGATAATTCACCCCTCCACTTT. Translation: CASRGGTDNSPLHF.

This clonotype was counted only a few times. The V gene is TRBV7-9, the J gene TRBJ1-1, with a weak D call TRBD1 (5 bases). This CDR3 has 14 residues. Trimming cost V 0 bases and J 4 bases, with 9 bases left between them. Germline V lookup: CDR1 SEHNR, CDR2 FQNEAQ (reference sequence). The CDR3 loop is CASSLAGVTTEAFF. The CDR3 DNA reads TGTGCCAGCAGCTTAGCGGGGGTGACCACTGAAGCTTTCTTT. The whole variable domain, filled in from reference TRBV7-9 and TRBJ1-1, reads DTGVSQNPRHKITKRGQNVTFRCDPISEHNRLYWYRQTLGQGPEFLTYFQNEAQLEKSRLLSDRFSAERPKGSFSTLEIQRTEQGDSAMYLCASSLAGVTTEAFFGQGTRLTVV.

The chain carries TRBV6-5 and TRBJ2-1; D gene ambiguous. CDR1 is MNHEY, CDR2 SVGAGI, per germline. The CDR3 covers 12 residues. V was pared by 4 bases and J by 6 bases, with 7 bases between. The CDR3 sequence: CASSWRSNEQFF. The CDR3 DNA reads TGTGCCAGCAGTTGGCGGAGCAATGAGCAGTTCTTC.

This clonotype was observed a handful of times. This chain connects TRBV20-1 to TRBJ2-7; D unclear. The CDR3 loop spans 14 amino acids. V lost 0 bases and J 1 base, leaving 10 bases between the germline ends. From germline, CDR1 is DFQATT and CDR2 SNEGSKA (reference sequence). The CDR3 loop reads CSARDAARSYEQYF. CDR3 in DNA: TGCAGTGCTAGAGATGCGGCTAGATCCTACGAGCAGTACTTC.

This rearrangement joins TRBV11-2 to TRBJ1-1; no clear D. The CDR3 runs to 13 residues. The V end lost 6 bases, the J end lost 1 base, and 9 bases lay between the germline ends. CDR1 and CDR2 (germline): SGHAT, FQNNGV. This CDR3 is CASSVDPNTEAFF. CDR3 bases: TGTGCCAGCAGTGTGGACCCGAACACTGAAGCTTTCTTT.

This clonotype was recorded a few times. V and J are TRBV2 and TRBJ1-2; D uncertain. Deletions cut 8 bases from V and 7 bases from J, with 23 bases between. Looked up from germline, CDR1 is SNHLY and CDR2 is FYNNEI. The CDR3 totals 15 residues. In nucleotides, the CDR3 is TGTGCCAGCCAAGTAGGGTCCACTGCATATAGTGGCTACACCTTC. Translating it yields CASQVGSTAYSGYTF.

The chain links TRBV6-1 to TRBJ2-7; 8 bases are a match to TRBD2. Per the germline V gene, CDR1 is MNHNS and CDR2 is SASEGT. The CDR3 has 14 amino acids. The V and J ends lost 6 bases and 7 bases, in that order; junction bases with no gene match: 11. The CDR3: CASRTELAVGEQYF. The CDR3 region has the DNA TGTGCCAGCAGGACGGAACTAGCGGTGGGGGAGCAGTACTTC.

This clonotype came up a few times. This rearrangement joins TRBV7-8 to TRBJ2-1; 8 bases line up with TRBD2. Germline lookup yields CDR1 SGHVS and CDR2 FQNEAQ. V lost 6 bases to trimming and J lost 4 bases; unmatched junction nucleotides: 5. This CDR3 region has 14 residues. The CDR3 coding sequence is TGTGCCAGCAGGCGACTAGCGACATACAATGAGCAGTTCTTC. Protein: CASRRLATYNEQFF.

The chain combines TRBV19 with TRBJ1-2; unclear D gene. The ends were cut back, 5 bases at V and 4 bases at J, with 8 bases in the middle. Germline loops: CDR1 LNHDA, CDR2 SQIVND (reference sequence). The CDR3 consists of 12 residues. The DNA of the CDR3 is TGTGCCAGTAGTCTCACCCCCTATGGCTACACCTTC. This codes for CASSLTPYGYTF.

This chain links TRBV12-3 or TRBV12-4 with TRBJ2-5; TRBD2 matches 11 bases. With 5 bases clipped from V and 2 bases from J, the junction kept 1 base outside the gene matches. The length of the CDR3 is 14 residues. This chain's CDR3 is CASSRTSGQETQYF. The CDR3 coding sequence is TGTGCCAGCAGTCGGACTAGCGGGCAAGAGACCCAGTACTTC.

This rearrangement joins TRBV11-1 to TRBJ2-5, with TRBD1 matching 8 bases. The CDR3 totals 14 residues. Unmatched junction bases numbered 3, after V lost 3 bases and J lost 3 bases. The germline CDR1 and CDR2 sequences are SGHAT and FQDESV (reference sequence). CDR3 sequence: CASSLMDREETQYF. The CDR3 DNA reads as TGTGCCAGCAGCTTGATGGACAGGGAAGAGACCCAGTACTTC.

This clonotype was counted a single time. The J gene is TRBJ2-1, the V gene TRBV19; 11 bases fit TRBD2. The germline V gene encodes CDR1 LNHDA and CDR2 SQIVND (reference sequence). The CDR3 covers 16 residues. The V and J ends lost 3 bases and 8 bases, in that order; junction bases with no gene match: 9. In DNA form, the CDR3 reads TGTGCCAGTAGTATTAGGGAGACTAGCGGGGTAGATGAGCAGTTCTTC. Translating it yields CASSIRETSGVDEQFF.